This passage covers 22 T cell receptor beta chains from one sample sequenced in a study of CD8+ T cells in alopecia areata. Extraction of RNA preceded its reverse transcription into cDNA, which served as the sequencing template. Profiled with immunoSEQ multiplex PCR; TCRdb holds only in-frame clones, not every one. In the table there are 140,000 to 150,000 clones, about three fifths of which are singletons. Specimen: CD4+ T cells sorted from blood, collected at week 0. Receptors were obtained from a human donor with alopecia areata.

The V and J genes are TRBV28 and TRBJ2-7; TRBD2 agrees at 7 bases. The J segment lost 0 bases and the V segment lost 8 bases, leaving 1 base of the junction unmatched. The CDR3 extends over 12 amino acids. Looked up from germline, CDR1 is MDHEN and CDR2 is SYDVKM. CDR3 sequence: CASGGGSYEQYF. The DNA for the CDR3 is TGTGCCAGCGGGGGGGGCTCCTACGAGCAGTACTTC. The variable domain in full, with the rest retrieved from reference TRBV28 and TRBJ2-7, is DVKVTQSSRYLVKRTGEKVFLECVQDMDHENMFWYRQDPGLGLRLIYFSYDVKMKEKGDIPEGYSVSREKKERFSLILESASTNQTSMYLCASGGGSYEQYFGPGTRLTVT.

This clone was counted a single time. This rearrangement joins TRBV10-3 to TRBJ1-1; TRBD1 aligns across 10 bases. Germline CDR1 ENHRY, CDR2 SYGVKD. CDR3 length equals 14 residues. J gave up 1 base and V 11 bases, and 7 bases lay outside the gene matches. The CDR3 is CASLTGGPNTEAFF. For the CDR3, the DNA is TGTGCCTCATTGACAGGGGGCCCGAACACTGAAGCTTTCTTT.

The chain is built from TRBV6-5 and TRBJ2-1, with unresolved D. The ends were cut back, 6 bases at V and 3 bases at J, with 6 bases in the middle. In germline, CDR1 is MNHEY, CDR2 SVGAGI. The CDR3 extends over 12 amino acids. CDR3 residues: CASSTSYNEQFF. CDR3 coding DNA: TGTGCCAGCAGCACAAGCTACAATGAGCAGTTCTTC.

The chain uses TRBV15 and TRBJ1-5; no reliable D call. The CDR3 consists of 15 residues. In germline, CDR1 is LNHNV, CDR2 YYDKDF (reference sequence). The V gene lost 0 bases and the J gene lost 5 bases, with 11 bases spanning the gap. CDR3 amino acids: CATSRDLPGHQPQHF. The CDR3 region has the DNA TGTGCCACCAGCAGAGATCTTCCGGGCCATCAGCCCCAGCATTTT.

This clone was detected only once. The CDR3 region is CAWSLTGTGSDEQYF. Written as DNA, the CDR3 is TGTGCCTGGAGTCTTACCGGGACAGGGAGCGACGAGCAGTACTTC. The chain links TRBV30 to TRBJ2-7; 9 bases match TRBD1. CDR1 is GTSNPN, CDR2 SVGIG, per germline (reference sequence). The CDR3 totals 15 residues. The V segment lost 2 bases and the J segment 5 bases; nucleotides outside the gene matches: 10. The whole variable domain, filled in from reference TRBV30 and TRBJ2-7, reads SQTIHQWPATLVQPVGSPLSLECTVEGTSNPNLYWYRQAAGRGLQLLFYSVGIGQISSEVPQNLSASRPQDRQFILSSKKLLLSDSGFYLCAWSLTGTGSDEQYFGPGTRLTVT.

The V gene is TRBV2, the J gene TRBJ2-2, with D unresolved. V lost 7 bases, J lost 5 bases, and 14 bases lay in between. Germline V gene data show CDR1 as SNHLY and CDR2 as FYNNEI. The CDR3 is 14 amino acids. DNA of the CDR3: TGTGCCAGCACGAAAGGGTTAAGGACCGGGGAGCTGTTTTTT. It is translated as CASTKGLRTGELFF.

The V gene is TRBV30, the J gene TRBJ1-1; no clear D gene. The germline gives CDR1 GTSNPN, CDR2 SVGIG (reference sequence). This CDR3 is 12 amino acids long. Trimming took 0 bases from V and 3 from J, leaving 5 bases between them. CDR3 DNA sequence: TGTGCCTGGAGTGTAAAGGACACTGAAGCTTTCTTT. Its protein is CAWSVKDTEAFF.

CDR3 region: CAWTVGQGAGEQYF. CDR3 sequence (DNA): TGTGCCTGGACAGTGGGACAGGGGGCAGGCGAGCAGTACTTC. The chain couples TRBV30 to TRBJ2-7, with 12 bases that match TRBD1. From germline, CDR1 is GTSNPN and CDR2 SVGIG (reference sequence). V was pared by 4 bases and J by 6 bases, with 7 bases of the junction left unmatched. This CDR3 is built from 14 residues.

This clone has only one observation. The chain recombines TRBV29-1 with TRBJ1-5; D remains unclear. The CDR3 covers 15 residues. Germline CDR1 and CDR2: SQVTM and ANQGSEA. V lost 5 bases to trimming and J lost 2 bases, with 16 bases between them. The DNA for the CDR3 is TGCAGCGTTTCGGACGGTGTGTTGGGCAATCAGCCCCAGCATTTT. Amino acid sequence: CSVSDGVLGNQPQHF. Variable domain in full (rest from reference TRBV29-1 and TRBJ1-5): SAVISQKPSRDICQRGTSLTIQCQVDSQVTMMFWYRQQPGQSLTLIATANQGSEATYESGFVIDKFPISRPNLTFSTLTVSNMSPEDSSIYLCSVSDGVLGNQPQHFGDGTRLSIL.

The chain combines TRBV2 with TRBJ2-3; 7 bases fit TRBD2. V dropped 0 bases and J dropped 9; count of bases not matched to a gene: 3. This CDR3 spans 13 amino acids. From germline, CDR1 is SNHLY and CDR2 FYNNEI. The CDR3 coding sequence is TGTGCCAGCAGTGAAGCGCCGGGGGGAACGCAGTATTTT. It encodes CASSEAPGGTQYF.

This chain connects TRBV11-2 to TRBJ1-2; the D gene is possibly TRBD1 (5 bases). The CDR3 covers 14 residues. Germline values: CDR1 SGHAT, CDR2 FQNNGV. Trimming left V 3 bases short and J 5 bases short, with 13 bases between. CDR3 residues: CASSFVGARYGYTF. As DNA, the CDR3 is TGTGCCAGCAGCTTTGTCGGGGCCAGATATGGCTACACCTTC. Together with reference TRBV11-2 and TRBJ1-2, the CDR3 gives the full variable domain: EAGVAQSPRYKIIEKRQSVAFWCNPISGHATLYWYQQILGQGPKLLIQFQNNGVVDDSQLPKDRFSAERLKGVDSTLKIQPAKLEDSAVYLCASSFVGARYGYTFGSGTRLTVV.

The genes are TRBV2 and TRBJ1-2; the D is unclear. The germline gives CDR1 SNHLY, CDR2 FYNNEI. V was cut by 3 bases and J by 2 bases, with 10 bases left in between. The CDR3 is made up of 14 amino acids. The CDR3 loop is CASSDKGRNYGYTF. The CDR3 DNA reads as TGTGCCAGCAGTGACAAGGGCAGGAACTATGGCTACACCTTC.

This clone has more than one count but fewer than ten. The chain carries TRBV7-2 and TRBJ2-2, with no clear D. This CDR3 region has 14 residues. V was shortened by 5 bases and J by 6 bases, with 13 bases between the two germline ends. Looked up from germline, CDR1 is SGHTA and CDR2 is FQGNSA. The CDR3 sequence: CASSPQLVAGELFF. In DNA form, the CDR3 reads TGTGCCAGCAGCCCCCAATTAGTAGCCGGGGAGCTGTTTTTT.

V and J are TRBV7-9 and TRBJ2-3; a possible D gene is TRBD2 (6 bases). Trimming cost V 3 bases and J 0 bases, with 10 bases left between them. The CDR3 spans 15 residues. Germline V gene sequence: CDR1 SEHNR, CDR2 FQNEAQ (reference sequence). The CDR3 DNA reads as TGTGCCAGCAGCTTGGGAGGTACGAGCACAGATACGCAGTATTTT. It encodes CASSLGGTSTDTQYF.

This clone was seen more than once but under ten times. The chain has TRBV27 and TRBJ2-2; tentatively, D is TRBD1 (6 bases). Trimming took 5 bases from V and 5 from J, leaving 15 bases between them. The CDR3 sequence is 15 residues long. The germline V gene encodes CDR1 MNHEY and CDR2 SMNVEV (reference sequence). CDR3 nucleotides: TGTGCCAGCAGTCACATTCCAGGGGCGACCGGGGAGCTGTTTTTT. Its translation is CASSHIPGATGELFF.

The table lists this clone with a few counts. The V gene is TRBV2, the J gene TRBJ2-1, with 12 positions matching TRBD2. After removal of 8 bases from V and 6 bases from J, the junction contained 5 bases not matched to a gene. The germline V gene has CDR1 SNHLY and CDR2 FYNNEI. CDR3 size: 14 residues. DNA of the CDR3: TGTGCCAGCTCCCTAGCGGGGGGGTTCAATGAGCAGTTCTTC. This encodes CASSLAGGFNEQFF.

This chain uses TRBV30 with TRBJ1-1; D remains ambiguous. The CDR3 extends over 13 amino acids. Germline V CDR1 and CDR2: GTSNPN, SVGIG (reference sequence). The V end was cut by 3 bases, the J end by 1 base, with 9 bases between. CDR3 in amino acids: CAWSPQSNTEAFF. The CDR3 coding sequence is TGTGCCTGGAGCCCACAGTCGAACACTGAAGCTTTCTTT.

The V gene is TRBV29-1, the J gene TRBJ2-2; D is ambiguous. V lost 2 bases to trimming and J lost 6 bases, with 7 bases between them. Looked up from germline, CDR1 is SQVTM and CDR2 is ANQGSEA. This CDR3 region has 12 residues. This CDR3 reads CSVESPPGELFF. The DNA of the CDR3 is TGCAGCGTTGAATCCCCACCCGGGGAGCTGTTTTTT.

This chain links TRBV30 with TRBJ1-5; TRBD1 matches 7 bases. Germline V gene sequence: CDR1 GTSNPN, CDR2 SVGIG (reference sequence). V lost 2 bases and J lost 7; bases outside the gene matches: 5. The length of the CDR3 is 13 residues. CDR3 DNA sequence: TGTGCCTGGAGTCCACAGGGGCAACAGCCCCAGCATTTT. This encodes CAWSPQGQQPQHF.

CDR3 sequence: CASGSLRRSYEQYF. Here the CDR3 DNA reads TGTGCCAGCGGCTCCCTGCGGCGGTCCTACGAGCAGTACTTC. The chain links TRBV7-2 to TRBJ2-7, with D uncertain. Germline V gene data show CDR1 as SGHTA and CDR2 as FQGNSA. This CDR3 is 14 amino acids long. V was pared by 8 bases and J by 1 base, with 15 bases between.

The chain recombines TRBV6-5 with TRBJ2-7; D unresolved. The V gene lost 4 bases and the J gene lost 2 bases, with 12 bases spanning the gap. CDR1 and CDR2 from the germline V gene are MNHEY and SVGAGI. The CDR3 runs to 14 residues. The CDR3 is CASSFNQGPYEQYF. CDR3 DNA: TGTGCCAGCAGTTTCAACCAAGGACCCTACGAGCAGTACTTC.

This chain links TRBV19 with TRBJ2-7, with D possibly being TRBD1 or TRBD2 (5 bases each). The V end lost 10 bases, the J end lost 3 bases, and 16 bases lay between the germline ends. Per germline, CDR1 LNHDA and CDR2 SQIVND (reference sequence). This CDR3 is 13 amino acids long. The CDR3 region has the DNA TGTGCCACCGCCAGGGACGAGTTCTACGAGCAGTACTTC. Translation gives CATARDEFYEQYF.